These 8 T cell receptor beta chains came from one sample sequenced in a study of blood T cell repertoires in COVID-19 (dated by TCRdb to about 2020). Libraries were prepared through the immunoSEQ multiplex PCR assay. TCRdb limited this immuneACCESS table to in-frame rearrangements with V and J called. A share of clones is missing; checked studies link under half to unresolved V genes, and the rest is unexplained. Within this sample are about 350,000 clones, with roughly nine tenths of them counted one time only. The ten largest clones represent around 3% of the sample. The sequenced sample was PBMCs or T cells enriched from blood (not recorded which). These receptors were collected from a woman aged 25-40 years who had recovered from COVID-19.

The CDR3 DNA reads TGTGCCAGCAGCTTCGGCACTTGGGGGGGATATGGCTACACCTTC. Amino acid sequence: CASSFGTWGGYGYTF. The rearrangement links TRBV7-6 to TRBJ1-2, with TRBD1 as a possible D gene (5 bases). CDR3 length: 15 residues. The germline V and J ends were trimmed by 3 bases and 5 bases, with 16 bases remaining between them. Per the germline V gene, CDR1 is SGHVS and CDR2 is FNYEAQ.

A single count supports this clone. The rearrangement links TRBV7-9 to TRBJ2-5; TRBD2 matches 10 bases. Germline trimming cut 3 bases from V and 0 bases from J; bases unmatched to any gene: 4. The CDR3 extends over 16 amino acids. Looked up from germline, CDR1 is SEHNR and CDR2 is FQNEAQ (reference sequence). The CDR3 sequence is CASSFGTSGDQETQYF. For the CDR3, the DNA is TGTGCCAGCAGCTTTGGAACTAGCGGGGACCAAGAGACCCAGTACTTC. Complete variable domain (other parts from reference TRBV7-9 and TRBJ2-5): DTGVSQNPRHKITKRGQNVTFRCDPISEHNRLYWYRQTLGQGPEFLTYFQNEAQLEKSRLLSDRFSAERPKGSFSTLEIQRTEQGDSAMYLCASSFGTSGDQETQYFGPGTRLLVL.

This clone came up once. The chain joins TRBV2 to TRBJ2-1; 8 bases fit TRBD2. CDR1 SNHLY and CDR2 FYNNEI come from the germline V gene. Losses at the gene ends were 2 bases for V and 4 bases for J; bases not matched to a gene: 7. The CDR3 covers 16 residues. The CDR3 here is CASSELSGGRYNEQFF. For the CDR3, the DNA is TGTGCCAGCAGTGAATTAAGCGGGGGACGATACAATGAGCAGTTCTTC.

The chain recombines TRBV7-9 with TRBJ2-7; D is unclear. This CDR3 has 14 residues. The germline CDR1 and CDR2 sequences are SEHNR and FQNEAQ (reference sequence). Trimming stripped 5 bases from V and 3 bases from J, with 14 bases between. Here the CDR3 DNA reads TGTGCCAGCAGCCCCCCAGGCATGATCTACGAGCAGTACTTC. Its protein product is CASSPPGMIYEQYF.

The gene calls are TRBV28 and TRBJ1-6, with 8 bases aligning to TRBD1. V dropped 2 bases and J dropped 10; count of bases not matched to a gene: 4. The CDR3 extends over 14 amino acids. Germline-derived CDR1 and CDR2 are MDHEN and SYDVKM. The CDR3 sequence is CASSLGRGRSPLHF. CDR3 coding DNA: TGTGCCAGCAGTTTAGGCAGGGGGCGATCACCCCTCCACTTT.

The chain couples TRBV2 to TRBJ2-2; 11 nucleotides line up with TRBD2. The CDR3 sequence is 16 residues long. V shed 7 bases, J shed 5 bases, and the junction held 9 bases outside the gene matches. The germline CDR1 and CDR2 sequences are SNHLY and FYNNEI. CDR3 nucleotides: TGTGCCAGCACACTAGCGGGAGCACGGGGTACCGGGGAGCTGTTTTTT. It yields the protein CASTLAGARGTGELFF.

CDR3 in DNA: TGTGCCAGCAGTTACTCGTGGACAGGGCATACAGATACGCAGTATTTT. It is translated as CASSYSWTGHTDTQYF. The V gene is TRBV6-5, the J gene TRBJ2-3; 8 positions agree with TRBD1. Per the germline V gene, CDR1 is MNHEY and CDR2 is SVGAGI. The junction had 5 bases not matched to a gene; V was cut back by 0 bases and J by 3 bases. The CDR3 extends over 16 amino acids.

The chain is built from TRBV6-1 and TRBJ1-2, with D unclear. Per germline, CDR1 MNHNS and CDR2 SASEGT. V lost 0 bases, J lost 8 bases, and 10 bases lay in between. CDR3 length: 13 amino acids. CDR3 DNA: TGTGCCAGCAGTGAAGCCCCCAACGGGGGCTACACCTTC. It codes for CASSEAPNGGYTF.